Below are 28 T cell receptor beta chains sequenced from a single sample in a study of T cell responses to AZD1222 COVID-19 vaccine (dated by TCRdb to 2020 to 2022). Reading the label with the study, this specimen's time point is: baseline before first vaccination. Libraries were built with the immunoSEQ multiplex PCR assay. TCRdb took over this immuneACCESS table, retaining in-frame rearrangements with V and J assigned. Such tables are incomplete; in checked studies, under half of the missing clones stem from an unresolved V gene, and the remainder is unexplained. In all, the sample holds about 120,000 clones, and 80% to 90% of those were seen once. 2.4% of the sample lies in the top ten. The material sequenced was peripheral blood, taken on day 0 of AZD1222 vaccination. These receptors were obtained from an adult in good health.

The CDR3 region is CASSVYSGTGFYEQYF. The DNA for the CDR3 is TGTGCCAGCAGCGTCTACTCCGGGACAGGGTTCTACGAGCAGTACTTC. J is TRBJ2-7 and V is TRBV7-9, with 9 bases that match TRBD1. The CDR3 covers 16 residues. Losses at the gene ends were 5 bases for V and 3 bases for J; bases not matched to a gene: 11. Germline CDR1 is SEHNR and CDR2 is FQNEAQ (reference sequence).

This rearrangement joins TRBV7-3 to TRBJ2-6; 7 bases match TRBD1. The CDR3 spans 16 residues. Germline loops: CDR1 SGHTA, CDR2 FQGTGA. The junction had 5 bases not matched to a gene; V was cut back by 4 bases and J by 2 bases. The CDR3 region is CASSSNRGTGANVLTF. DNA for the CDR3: TGTGCCAGCAGCTCAAACAGGGGAACTGGGGCCAACGTCCTGACTTTC.

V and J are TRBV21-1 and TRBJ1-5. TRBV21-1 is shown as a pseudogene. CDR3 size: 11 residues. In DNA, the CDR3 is TGTGCCAGCAGCACTTCTCAGCCCCAGCATTTT. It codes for CASSTSQPQHF.

As DNA, the CDR3 is TGTGCCAGCAGTGAAGCGGGTTTGGGCACAGATACGCAGTATTTT. It encodes CASSEAGLGTDTQYF. This sequence joins TRBV2 and TRBJ2-3; D unclear. The CDR3 consists of 15 residues. In germline, CDR1 is SNHLY, CDR2 FYNNEI. V was clipped by 0 bases and J by 1 base, with 8 bases between them.

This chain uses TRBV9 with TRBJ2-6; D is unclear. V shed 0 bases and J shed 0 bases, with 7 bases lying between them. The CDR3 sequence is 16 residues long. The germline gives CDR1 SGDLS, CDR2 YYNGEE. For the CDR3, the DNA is TGTGCCAGCAGCGTAGGCCAAAGCTCTGGGGCCAACGTCCTGACTTTC. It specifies CASSVGQSSGANVLTF. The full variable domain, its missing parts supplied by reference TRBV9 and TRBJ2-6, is DSGVTQTPKHLITATGQRVTLRCSPRSGDLSVYWYQQSLDQGLQFLIQYYNGEERAKGNILERFSAQQFPDLHSELNLSSLELGDSALYFCASSVGQSSGANVLTFGAGSRLTVL.

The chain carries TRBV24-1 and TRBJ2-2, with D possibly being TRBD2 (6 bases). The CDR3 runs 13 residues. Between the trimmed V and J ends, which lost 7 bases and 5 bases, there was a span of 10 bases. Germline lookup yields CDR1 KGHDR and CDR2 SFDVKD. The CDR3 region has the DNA TGTGCCACCAGGGAGGGGCGGACCGGGGAGCTGTTTTTT. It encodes CATREGRTGELFF.

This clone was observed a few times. The CDR3 loop reads CATSRRGFGNTIYF. The CDR3 coding sequence is TGTGCCACCAGCAGACGAGGGTTTGGAAACACCATATATTTT. The chain joins TRBV15 to TRBJ1-3; no firm D call. CDR3 size: 14 residues. Germline CDR1 LNHNV, CDR2 YYDKDF (reference sequence). Trimming removed 2 bases at V and 3 bases at J, with 8 bases between.

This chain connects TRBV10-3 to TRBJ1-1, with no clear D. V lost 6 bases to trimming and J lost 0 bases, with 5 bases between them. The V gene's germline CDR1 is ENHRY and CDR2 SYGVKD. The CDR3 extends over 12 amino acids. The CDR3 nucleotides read TGTGCCATCAGGACCATGAACACTGAAGCTTTCTTT. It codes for CAIRTMNTEAFF.

CDR3 residues: CASTARRNTEAFF. Here the CDR3 DNA reads TGTGCCAGTACAGCGAGAAGGAACACTGAAGCTTTCTTT. The chain links TRBV19 to TRBJ1-1; D not certain. Trimming took off 7 bases at V and 1 base at J, with 10 bases between the two ends. There are 13 residues in the CDR3. Germline values: CDR1 LNHDA, CDR2 SQIVND (reference sequence).

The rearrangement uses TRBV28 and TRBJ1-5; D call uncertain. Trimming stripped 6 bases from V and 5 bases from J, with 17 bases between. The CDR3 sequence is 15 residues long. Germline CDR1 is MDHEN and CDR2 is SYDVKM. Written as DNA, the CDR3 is TGTGCCAGCAGGTTCCTCTCACAGTCCTATCAGCCCCAGCATTTT. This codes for CASRFLSQSYQPQHF.

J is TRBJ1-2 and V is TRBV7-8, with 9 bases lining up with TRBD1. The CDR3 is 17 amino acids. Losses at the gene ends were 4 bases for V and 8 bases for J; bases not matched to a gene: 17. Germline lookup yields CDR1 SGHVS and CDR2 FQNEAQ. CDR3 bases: TGTGCCAGCAGCTCGAAGCAGTCGACAGGGGGTGCAGTCGGCTACACCTTC. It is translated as CASSSKQSTGGAVGYTF.

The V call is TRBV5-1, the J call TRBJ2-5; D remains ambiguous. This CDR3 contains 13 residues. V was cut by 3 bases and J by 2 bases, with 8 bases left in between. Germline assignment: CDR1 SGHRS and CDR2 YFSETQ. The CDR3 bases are TGCGCCAGCAGCTCTGGCGGACAAGAGACCCAGTACTTC. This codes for CASSSGGQETQYF. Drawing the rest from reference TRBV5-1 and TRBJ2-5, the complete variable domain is KAGVTQTPRYLIKTRGQQVTLSCSPISGHRSVSWYQQTPGQGLQFLFEYFSETQRNKGNFPGRFSGRQFSNSRSEMNVSTLELGDSALYLCASSSGGQETQYFGPGTRLLVL.

For the CDR3, the DNA is TGTGCCAGCAGTCGCTGGGACAGGGGTGGGAGCAATCAGCCCCAGCATTTT. Its protein product is CASSRWDRGGSNQPQHF. The chain carries TRBV28 and TRBJ1-5; the match to TRBD1 covers 10 bases. The germline CDR1 and CDR2 sequences are MDHEN and SYDVKM. The CDR3 is 17 residues long. With 5 bases clipped from V and 1 base from J, the junction kept 8 bases outside the gene matches.

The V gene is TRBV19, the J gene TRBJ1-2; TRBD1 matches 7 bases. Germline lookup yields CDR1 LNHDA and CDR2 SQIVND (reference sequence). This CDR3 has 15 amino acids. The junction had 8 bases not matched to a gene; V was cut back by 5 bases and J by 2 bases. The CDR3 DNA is TGTGCCAGTAGTCACCCGGGACAGCCAAACTATGGCTACACCTTC. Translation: CASSHPGQPNYGYTF.

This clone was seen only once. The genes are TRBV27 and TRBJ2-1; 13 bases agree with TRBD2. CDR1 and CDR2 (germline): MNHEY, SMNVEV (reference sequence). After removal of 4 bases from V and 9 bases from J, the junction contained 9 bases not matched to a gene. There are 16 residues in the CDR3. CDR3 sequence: CASSSWTSGSLVEQFF. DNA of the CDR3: TGTGCCAGCAGTTCTTGGACTAGCGGGAGTCTAGTTGAGCAGTTCTTC.

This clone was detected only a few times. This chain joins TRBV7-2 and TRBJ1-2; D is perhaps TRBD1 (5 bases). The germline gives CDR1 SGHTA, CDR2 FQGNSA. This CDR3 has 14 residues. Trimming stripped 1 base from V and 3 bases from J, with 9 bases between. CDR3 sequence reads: CASSLVQGDYGYTF. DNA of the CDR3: TGTGCCAGCAGCTTAGTCCAGGGAGACTATGGCTACACCTTC.

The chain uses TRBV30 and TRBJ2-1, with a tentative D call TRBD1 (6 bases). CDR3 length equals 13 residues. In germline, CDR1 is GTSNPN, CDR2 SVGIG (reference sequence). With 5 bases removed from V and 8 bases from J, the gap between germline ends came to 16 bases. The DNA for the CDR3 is TGTGCCTGGGATCGGGACACGAGGGATGAGCAGTTCTTC. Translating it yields CAWDRDTRDEQFF.

The CDR3 nucleotides are TGTGCCAGCAGTGAAGGGGGACTAGGGCAAGAGACCCAGTACTTC. Translation gives CASSEGGLGQETQYF. The chain uses TRBV2 and TRBJ2-5; 8 bases map to TRBD2. The CDR3 totals 15 residues. Germline V gene sequence: CDR1 SNHLY, CDR2 FYNNEI. The V and J ends lost 1 base and 2 bases, in that order; junction bases with no gene match: 3.

Here the CDR3 reads CASSIVAGGNQPQHF. The CDR3 DNA reads TGTGCCAGTAGTATAGTCGCGGGGGGCAATCAGCCCCAGCATTTT. This chain joins TRBV19 and TRBJ1-5, with D maybe TRBD1 (5 bases). Germline CDR1 reads LNHDA; CDR2 reads SQIVND (reference sequence). The germline V and J ends were trimmed by 1 base and 2 bases, with 9 bases remaining between them. The CDR3 has 15 residues.

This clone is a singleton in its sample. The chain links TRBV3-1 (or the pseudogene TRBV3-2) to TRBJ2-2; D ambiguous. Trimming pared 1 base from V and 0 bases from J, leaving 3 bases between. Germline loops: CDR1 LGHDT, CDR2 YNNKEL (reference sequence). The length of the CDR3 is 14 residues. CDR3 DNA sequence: TGTGCCAGCAGCCAAGTCTCGAACACCGGGGAGCTGTTTTTT. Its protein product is CASSQVSNTGELFF.

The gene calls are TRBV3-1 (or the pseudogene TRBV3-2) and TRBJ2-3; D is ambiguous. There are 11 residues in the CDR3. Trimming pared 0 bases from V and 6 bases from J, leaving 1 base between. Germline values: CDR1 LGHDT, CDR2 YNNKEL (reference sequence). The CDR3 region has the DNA TGTGCCAGCAGCCAAGAGGATACGCAGTATTTT. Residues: CASSQEDTQYF.

This CDR3 reads CASSSDSYEKLFF. CDR3 bases: TGCGCCAGCAGTAGCGACAGCTATGAAAAACTGTTTTTT. The rearrangement uses TRBV5-1 and TRBJ1-4; perhaps TRBD1 as D (5 bases). CDR3 length: 13 amino acids. Germline V CDR1 and CDR2: SGHRS, YFSETQ. With 5 bases removed from V and 6 bases from J, the gap between germline ends came to 11 bases.

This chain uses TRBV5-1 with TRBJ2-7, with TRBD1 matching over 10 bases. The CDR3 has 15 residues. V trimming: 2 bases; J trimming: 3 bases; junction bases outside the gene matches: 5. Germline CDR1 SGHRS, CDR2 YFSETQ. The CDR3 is CASSFIGQGVYEQYF. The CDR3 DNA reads TGCGCCAGCAGCTTTATCGGACAGGGGGTCTACGAGCAGTACTTC.

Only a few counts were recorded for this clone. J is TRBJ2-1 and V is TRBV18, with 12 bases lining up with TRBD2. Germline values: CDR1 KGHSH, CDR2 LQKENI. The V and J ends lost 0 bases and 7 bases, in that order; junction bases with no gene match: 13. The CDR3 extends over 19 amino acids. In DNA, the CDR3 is TGTGCCAGCTCACCACCGGTTAGACTAGCGGGAGATCGCTTAAATGAGCAGTTCTTC. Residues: CASSPPVRLAGDRLNEQFF.

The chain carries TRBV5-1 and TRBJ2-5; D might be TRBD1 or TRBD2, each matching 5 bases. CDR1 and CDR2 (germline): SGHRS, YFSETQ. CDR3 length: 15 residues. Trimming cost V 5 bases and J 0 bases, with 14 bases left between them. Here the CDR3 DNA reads TGCGCCAGCAGAGGGACCGGCGGGTACCAAGAGACCCAGTACTTC. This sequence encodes CASRGTGGYQETQYF.

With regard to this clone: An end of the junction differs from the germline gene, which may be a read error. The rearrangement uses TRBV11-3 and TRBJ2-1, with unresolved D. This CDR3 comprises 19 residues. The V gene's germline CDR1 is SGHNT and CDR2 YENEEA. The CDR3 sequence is CASSFTNRWAGLSDNEQFF. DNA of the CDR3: TGTGCCAGCAGCTTTACAAACCGTTGGGCCGGGCTCTCCGACAATGAGCAGTTCTTC.

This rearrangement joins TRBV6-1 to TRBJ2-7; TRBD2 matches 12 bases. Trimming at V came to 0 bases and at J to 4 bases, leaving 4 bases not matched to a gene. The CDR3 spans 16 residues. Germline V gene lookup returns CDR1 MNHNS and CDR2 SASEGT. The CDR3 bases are TGTGCCAGCAGTGAAGCGTGGCTAGCGGGAGGGTACGAGCAGTACTTC. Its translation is CASSEAWLAGGYEQYF.

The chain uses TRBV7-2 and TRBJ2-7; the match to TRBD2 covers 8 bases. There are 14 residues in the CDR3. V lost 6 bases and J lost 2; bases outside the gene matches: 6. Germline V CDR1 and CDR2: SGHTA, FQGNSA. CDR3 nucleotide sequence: TGTGCCAGCAGACTAACTAGCGGCACCTACGAGCAGTACTTC. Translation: CASRLTSGTYEQYF.